Listed below are T cell receptor beta chains from one sample, sequenced in a study of blood T cells in healthy people across ages. TCRdb processed the 5' RACE reads anew with MiXCR; each CDR3 protein has one entry. The sample has around 990,000 distinct CDR3 sequences, approximately 25% seen once; the top ten hold 0.65% to 0.75%. This sample was shared with a second study, whose subject was T cells of mothers and their children.

Specimen: blood. The source is a girl aged 2-10 years in good health. Both conserved end residues are part of each CDR3. Fields, in order: J gene, clone size, V gene, D gene, CDR3 DNA, CDR3 protein. A D gene is named only where the DNA matches it firmly. A clone size is listed for some rows: how often the clone was seen (once, few, many), or a class if it is expanded.

TRBJ2-3	few	TRBV20-1	-	TGCAGTGCTAGAGAAGGAGGGCCTGGCACAGATACGCAGTATTTT	CSAREGGPGTDTQYF
TRBJ2-1	few	TRBV7-3	-	TGTGCCAGCAGCTTGCTGGGGGAATACAATGAGCAGTTCTTC	CASSLLGEYNEQFF
TRBJ2-1	few	TRBV20-1	-	TGCAGTGCGCACCCGAGCGGGCTAGGAGCCTACAATGAGCAGTTCTTC	CSAHPSGLGAYNEQFF
TRBJ2-1	few	TRBV7-2	TRBD2	TGTGCCAGCGGCGGTGTGACTAGCGCGGCAGGTGAGCAGTTCTTC	CASGGVTSAAGEQFF
TRBJ2-7	-	TRBV7-2	TRBD1	TGTGCCAGCAGCTCCCGACAGGGCGCAACCTCTCCTCCTTTCTACGAGCAGTACTTC	CASSSRQGATSPPFYEQYF
TRBJ2-1	-	TRBV2	TRBD2	TGTGCCAGCACGCGGGAGGGTATAAATGAGCAGTTCTTC	CASTREGINEQFF
TRBJ2-1	-	TRBV4-1	-	TGCGCCAGCAGCCAACGGGACACCTACAATGAGCAGTTCTTC	CASSQRDTYNEQFF
TRBJ2-7	-	TRBV9	TRBD2	TGTGCCAGCAGCGGGACTAGCGGGTCGGGCGAGCAGTACTTC	CASSGTSGSGEQYF
TRBJ1-1	-	TRBV12-3/TRBV12-4	-	TGTGCCAGCAGGGTGAGGAACACTGAAGCTTTCTTT	CASRVRNTEAFF
TRBJ2-5	few	TRBV7-6	TRBD2	TGTGCCAGCAGCTTATACTCCTTAGATGTGAATAGCGGGAGTGTTTGGGGGACCCAGTACTTC	CASSLYSLDVNSGSVWGTQYF
TRBJ2-1	-	TRBV20-1	-	TGCAGTGCTAGAGATCAGGGACCCTACAATGAGCAGTTCTTC	CSARDQGPYNEQFF
TRBJ1-1	few	TRBV12-3/TRBV12-4	-	TGTGCCAGCAGTTTATTCCGAACAGGGACGGGGACTGAAGCTTTCTTT	CASSLFRTGTGTEAFF
TRBJ2-5	few	TRBV7-9	-	TGTGCAAGCAGGCGGGTCGCTGAGGAGACCCAGTACTTC	CASRRVAEETQYF
TRBJ1-5	-	TRBV27	-	TGTGCCAGCAGTCGGGGGATAGGGCAGCCCCAGCATTTT	CASSRGIGQPQHF
TRBJ2-7	-	TRBV12-5	-	TGTGCTAGTGGTTGGGGGGATTGGAATCGTGTATACGAGCAGTACTTC	CASGWGDWNRVYEQYF
TRBJ1-2	-	TRBV18	-	TGTGCCAGCTCACCAGAAGGGTACTATGGCTACACCTTC	CASSPEGYYGYTF
TRBJ2-5	few	TRBV12-3/TRBV12-4	-	TGTGCCAGCAGCTCCCCCCGACTGCTCCAAGAGACCCAGTACTTC	CASSSPRLLQETQYF